A selection of T cell receptor beta chains follows, all from one sample in a study of T-cell memory formation after mild COVID-19. In TCRdb, the 5' RACE reads were re-called with MiXCR into one record per CDR3 protein. The profile shows 350,000 to 450,000 distinct CDR3 sequences, 20% to 25% of them singletons. The sequenced sample was PBMCs or a T cell subset sorted from them (not recorded which). These TCRs come from an adult woman who had mild COVID-19 (a few samples of this study predate the infection). Cell type and time point are not known. Both conserved end residues are part of each CDR3. A D gene is named only where the DNA matches it firmly. Size is omitted from some rows. Given values are once, few, many or a class for expanded clones.

D gene	J gene	clone size	V gene	CDR3 protein	CDR3 DNA
.	TRBJ2-2	few	TRBV4-3	CASSQDSSTGNTGELFF	TGCGCCAGCAGCCAAGATTCGAGCACAGGGAACACCGGGGAGCTGTTTTTT
TRBD1	TRBJ1-2	few	TRBV7-8	CASLGGQNYGYTF	TGTGCCAGCCTTGGGGGACAGAACTATGGCTACACCTTC
.	TRBJ1-6	.	TRBV27	CATTSEGRISSYNSPLHF	TGTGCCACCACTTCGGAGGGGCGTATTAGCTCCTATAATTCACCCCTCCACTTT
.	TRBJ2-3	few	TRBV7-6	CASSLAGGAWGADTQYF	TGTGCCAGCAGCTTAGCGGGCGGAGCTTGGGGGGCAGATACGCAGTATTTT
TRBD1	TRBJ1-1	.	TRBV20-1	CSAGTGTTEAFF	TGCAGTGCTGGGACAGGGACCACTGAAGCTTTCTTT
TRBD1	TRBJ1-5	few	TRBV29-1	CSVYLGTGVGQPQHF	TGCAGCGTATACCTGGGAACAGGGGTAGGCCAGCCCCAGCATTTT
.	TRBJ2-5	.	TRBV19	CASLGAFGETQYF	TGTGCCAGCCTCGGAGCATTTGGAGAGACCCAGTACTTC
TRBD1	TRBJ2-7	.	TRBV15	CATRRDRVQEQYF	TGTGCCACCAGACGGGACAGGGTACAAGAGCAGTACTTC
TRBD2	TRBJ2-1	few	TRBV7-9	CASSPTSGRNVYEQFF	TGTGCCAGCAGCCCGACTAGCGGGAGGAACGTCTATGAGCAGTTCTTC
TRBD1	TRBJ2-7	few	TRBV6-5	CASSEEPGTGGYYEQYF	TGTGCCAGCAGTGAGGAACCCGGGACAGGGGGCTACTACGAGCAGTACTTC
.	TRBJ2-1	few	TRBV11-2	CASSLRARSGVINEQFF	TGTGCCAGCAGCTTAAGAGCTCGGTCAGGGGTAATCAATGAGCAGTTCTTC
.	TRBJ1-1	.	TRBV6-6	CASSPGPQTMNTEAFF	TGTGCCAGCAGTCCGGGTCCCCAAACGATGAACACTGAAGCTTTCTTT
TRBD1	TRBJ1-1	.	TRBV5-1	CASSLQTGTGAEAFF	TGCGCCAGCAGCCTCCAGACAGGGACGGGGGCTGAAGCTTTCTTT
TRBD2	TRBJ2-7	.	TRBV20-1	CSARVKASGTHEQYF	TGCAGTGCTAGAGTAAAGGCTAGCGGGACCCACGAGCAGTACTTC
.	TRBJ2-7	few	TRBV24-1	CATSDLKGGLYEQYF	TGTGCCACCAGTGATTTGAAAGGGGGACTCTACGAGCAGTACTTC
.	TRBJ1-1	.	TRBV28	CASSPRGVTEAFF	TGTGCCAGCAGTCCACGCGGGGTGACTGAAGCTTTCTTT
.	TRBJ1-1	.	TRBV19	CASSVKQGSEAFF	TGTGCCAGTAGTGTTAAACAGGGCTCTGAAGCTTTCTTT
.	TRBJ2-1	.	TRBV6-5	CASSYRTYNEQFF	TGTGCCAGCAGTTATCGTACCTACAATGAGCAGTTCTTC
.	TRBJ2-5	.	TRBV24-1	CATSDRGETQYF	TGTGCCACCAGTGATCGGGGAGAGACCCAGTACTTC
TRBD1	TRBJ1-5	.	TRBV9	CASSVAREVRTGPNQPQHF	TGTGCCAGCAGCGTAGCTCGGGAGGTCAGGACAGGACCGAATCAGCCCCAGCATTTT
TRBD2	TRBJ2-1	few	TRBV6-4	CASSVLAGVNEQFF	TGTGCCAGCAGTGTACTAGCGGGAGTCAATGAGCAGTTCTTC
TRBD2	TRBJ2-3	few	TRBV7-9	CASSLLLAGGTDTQYF	TGTGCCAGCAGCTTACTATTGGCGGGGGGGACAGATACGCAGTATTTT
.	TRBJ1-1	once	TRBV5-4	CASSPGGRGQTNTEAFF	TGTGCCAGCAGCCCTGGGGGCAGGGGTCAAACCAACACTGAAGCTTTCTTT
.	TRBJ1-1	.	TRBV20-1	CSAPTVMNTEAFF	TGCAGTGCTCCCACGGTTATGAACACTGAAGCTTTCTTT
TRBD1	TRBJ2-7	.	TRBV20-1	CSARDRTGHEQYF	TGCAGTGCTAGAGATCGGACAGGACACGAGCAGTACTTC
TRBD1	TRBJ2-1	once	TRBV7-3	CASKGDRAYNEQFF	TGTGCCAGCAAGGGGGACAGGGCTTACAATGAGCAGTTCTTC
.	TRBJ1-5	many	TRBV19	CASSPASIGNQPQHF	TGTGCCAGTAGCCCCGCCAGTATTGGCAATCAGCCCCAGCATTTT
TRBD1	TRBJ2-5	few	TRBV20-1	CSARVLRTGEQETQYF	TGCAGTGCTAGAGTCCTACGGACAGGGGAGCAAGAGACCCAGTACTTC